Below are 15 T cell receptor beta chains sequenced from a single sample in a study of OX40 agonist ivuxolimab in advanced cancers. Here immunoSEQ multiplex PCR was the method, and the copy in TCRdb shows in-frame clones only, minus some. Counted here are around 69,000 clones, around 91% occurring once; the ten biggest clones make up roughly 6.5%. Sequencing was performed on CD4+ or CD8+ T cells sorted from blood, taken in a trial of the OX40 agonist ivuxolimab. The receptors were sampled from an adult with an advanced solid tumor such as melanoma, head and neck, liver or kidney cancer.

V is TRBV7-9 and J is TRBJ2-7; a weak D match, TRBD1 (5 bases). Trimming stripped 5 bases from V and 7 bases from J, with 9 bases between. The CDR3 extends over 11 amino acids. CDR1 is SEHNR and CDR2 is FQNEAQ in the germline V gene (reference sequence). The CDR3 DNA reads TGTGCCAGCAGCCGCTCAGGGGAGCAGTACTTC. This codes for CASSRSGEQYF.

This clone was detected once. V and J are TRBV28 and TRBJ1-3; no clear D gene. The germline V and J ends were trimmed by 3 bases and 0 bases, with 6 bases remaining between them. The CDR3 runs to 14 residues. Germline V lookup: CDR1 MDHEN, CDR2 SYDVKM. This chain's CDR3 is CASSFRLSGNTIYF. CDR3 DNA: TGTGCCAGCAGTTTCAGGCTCTCTGGAAACACCATATATTTT.

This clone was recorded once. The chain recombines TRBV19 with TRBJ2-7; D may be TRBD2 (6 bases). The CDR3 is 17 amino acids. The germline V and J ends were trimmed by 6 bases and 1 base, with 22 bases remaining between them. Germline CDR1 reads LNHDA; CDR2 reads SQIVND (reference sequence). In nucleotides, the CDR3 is TGTGCCAGTAGCTTCGGGGCCTCGCGGGGCGAGTCCTACGAGCAGTACTTC. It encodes CASSFGASRGESYEQYF.

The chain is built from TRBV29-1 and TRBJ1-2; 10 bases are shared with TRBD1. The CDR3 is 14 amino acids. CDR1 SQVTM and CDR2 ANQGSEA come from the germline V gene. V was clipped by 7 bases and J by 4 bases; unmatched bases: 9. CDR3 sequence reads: CSASGTGASYGYTF. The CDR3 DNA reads TGCAGCGCTTCCGGGACAGGGGCCTCCTATGGCTACACCTTC.

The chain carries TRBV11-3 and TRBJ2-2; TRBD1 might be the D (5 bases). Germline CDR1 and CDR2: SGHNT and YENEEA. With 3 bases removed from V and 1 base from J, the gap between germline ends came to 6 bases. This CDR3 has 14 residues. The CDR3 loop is CASSFTGNTGELFF. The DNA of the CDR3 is TGTGCCAGCAGCTTCACAGGGAACACCGGGGAGCTGTTTTTT.

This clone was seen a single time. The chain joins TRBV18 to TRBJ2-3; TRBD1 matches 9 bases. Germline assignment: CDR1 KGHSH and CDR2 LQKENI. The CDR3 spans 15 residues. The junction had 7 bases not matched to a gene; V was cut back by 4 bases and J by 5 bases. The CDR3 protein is CASSLDRGAKDTQYF. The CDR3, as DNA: TGTGCCAGCTCACTGGACAGGGGCGCGAAAGATACGCAGTATTTT.

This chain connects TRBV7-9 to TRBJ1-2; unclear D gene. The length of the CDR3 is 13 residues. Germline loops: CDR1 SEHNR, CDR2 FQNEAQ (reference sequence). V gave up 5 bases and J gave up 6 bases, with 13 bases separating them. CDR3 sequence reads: CASSPESLHGYTF. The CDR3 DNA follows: TGTGCCAGCAGCCCCGAATCTCTGCATGGCTACACCTTC.

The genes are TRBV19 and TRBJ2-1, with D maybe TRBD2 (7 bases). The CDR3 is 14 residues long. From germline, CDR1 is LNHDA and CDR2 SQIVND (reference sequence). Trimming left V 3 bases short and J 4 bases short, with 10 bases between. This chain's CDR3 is CASSMGGAYNEQFF. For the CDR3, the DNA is TGTGCCAGTAGTATGGGGGGGGCGTACAATGAGCAGTTCTTC.

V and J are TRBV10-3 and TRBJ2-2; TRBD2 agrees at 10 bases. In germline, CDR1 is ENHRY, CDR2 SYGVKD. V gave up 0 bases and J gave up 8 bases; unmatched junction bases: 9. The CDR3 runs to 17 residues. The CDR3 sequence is CAISESGLAASMGELFF. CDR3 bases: TGTGCCATCAGTGAGTCTGGACTAGCGGCCTCGATGGGGGAGCTGTTTTTT.

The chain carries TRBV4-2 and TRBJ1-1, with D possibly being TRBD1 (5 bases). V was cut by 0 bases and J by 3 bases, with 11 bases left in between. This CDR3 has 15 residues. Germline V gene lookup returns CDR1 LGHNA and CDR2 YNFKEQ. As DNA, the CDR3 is TGTGCCAGCAGCCAAGATGGACAAAAATACACTGAAGCTTTCTTT. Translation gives CASSQDGQKYTEAFF.

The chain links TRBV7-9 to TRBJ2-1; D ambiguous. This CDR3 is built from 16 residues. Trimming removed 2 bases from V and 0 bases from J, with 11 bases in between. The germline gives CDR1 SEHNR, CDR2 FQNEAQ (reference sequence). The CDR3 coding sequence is TGTGCCAGCAGCTTAACCTACTCGAGCTCCTACAATGAGCAGTTCTTC. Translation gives CASSLTYSSSYNEQFF.

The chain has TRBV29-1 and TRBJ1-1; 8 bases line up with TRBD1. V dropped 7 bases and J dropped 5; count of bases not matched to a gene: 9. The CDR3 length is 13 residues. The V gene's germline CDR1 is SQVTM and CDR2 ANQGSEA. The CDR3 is CSGYGQGVTEAFF. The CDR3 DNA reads TGCAGCGGCTATGGACAGGGAGTGACTGAAGCTTTCTTT.

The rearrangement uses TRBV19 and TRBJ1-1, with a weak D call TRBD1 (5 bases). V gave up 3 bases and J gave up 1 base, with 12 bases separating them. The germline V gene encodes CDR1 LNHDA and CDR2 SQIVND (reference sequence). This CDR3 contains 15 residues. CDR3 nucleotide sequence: TGTGCCAGTAGTATCTCCGGGACGGCGAACACTGAAGCTTTCTTT. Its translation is CASSISGTANTEAFF.

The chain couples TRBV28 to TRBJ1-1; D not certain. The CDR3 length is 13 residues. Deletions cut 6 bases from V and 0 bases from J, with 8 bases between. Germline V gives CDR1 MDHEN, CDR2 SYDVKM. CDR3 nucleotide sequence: TGTGCCAGCAGACCGCACATGAACACTGAAGCTTTCTTT. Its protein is CASRPHMNTEAFF.

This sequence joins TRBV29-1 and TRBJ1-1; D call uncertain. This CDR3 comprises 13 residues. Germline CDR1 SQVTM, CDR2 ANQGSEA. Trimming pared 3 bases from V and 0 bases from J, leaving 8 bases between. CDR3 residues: CSVDGDMNTEAFF. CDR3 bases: TGCAGCGTTGATGGAGACATGAACACTGAAGCTTTCTTT.